This T cell receptor beta chain was sequenced in a study of naive and memory T cell subsets. Germline CDR1 is LGHNA and CDR2 is YSLEER. This CDR3 is built from 17 residues. V shed 6 bases and J 7 bases; nucleotides not matched to a gene: 17. This clonotype has ten or more counts. An equimolar mix of two oligonucleotides served as the beta constant-region primer for TRBC1 and TRBC2. Ligation attached a single-stranded oligonucleotide with a 12-nucleotide UMI and the SP2 primer to the cDNA 3' end. TCRdb recomputed calls from the UMI-ligation and nested PCR reads with MiXCR, one row per CDR3 protein. The sample contains around 27,000 distinct CDR3 sequences, roughly a tenth of which appear only once.

Sequences were obtained from effector memory CD4+ T cells from blood. Subset: effector memory, CD45RA- CD27-. The source of this sequence is a human donor in good health. This chain links TRBV4-3 with TRBJ2-2, with 7 bases matching TRBD2. This CDR3 is CASSSRSVWGGNGELFF. CDR3 DNA: TGCGCCAGCAGTTCCAGATCTGTGTGGGGGGGGAACGGGGAGCTGTTTTTT.